Listed below are T cell receptor beta chains from one sample, sequenced in a study of long-term antiretroviral therapy in people with HIV. This table comes from immunoSEQ multiplex PCR, and its TCRdb copy is limited to in-frame clones, with some not included. Of some 26,000 clones listed, around four fifths were seen once; the top ten hold approximately 14%. This specimen was unsorted PBMCs, taken 2.9 years after starting antiretroviral therapy. These receptors all come from a man in his forties or fifties with HIV. Each CDR3 is given with its conserved first and last residue. D genes are given only for firm matches. Expanded clones are given a class, and other clones once, few, many or no size at all.

size,D,J,V,DNA,CDR3
.,TRBD1,TRBJ2-3,TRBV11-1,TGTGCCAGCAGCCAACCGTGGACAGGGGGGACAGATACGCAGTATTTT,CASSQPWTGGTDTQYF
.,TRBD1,TRBJ2-7,TRBV6-6,TGTGCCAGCAGCAGGGACAGCTACGAGCAGTACTTC,CASSRDSYEQYF
.,.,TRBJ1-1,TRBV5-1,TGCGCCAGCAGCCCGTTAAAGGTCCTCACTGAAGCTTTCTTT,CASSPLKVLTEAFF
.,TRBD2,TRBJ2-1,TRBV5-1,TGCGCCAGCAGCCCTGGGGGACTAGCGTCCTACAATGAGCAGTTCTTC,CASSPGGLASYNEQFF
.,.,TRBJ2-1,TRBV5-1,TGCGCCAGCAGCTCCACCAAGGCTAGCTCCTACAATGAGCAGTTCTTC,CASSSTKASSYNEQFF
.,.,TRBJ2-7,TRBV2,TGTGCCAGCAGTTGGACCCTTTTAAGCTCCTACGAGCAGTACTTC,CASSWTLLSSYEQYF
.,.,TRBJ2-7,TRBV7-7,TGTGCTAGCAGCTTAGTAGTAGGAGGCGAGCAGTACTTC,CASSLVVGGEQYF
once,.,TRBJ2-5,TRBV5-1,TGCGCCAGCAGCTTTTCTCAGGCGTACCAAGAGACCCAGTACTTC,CASSFSQAYQETQYF
.,TRBD1,TRBJ1-6,TRBV30,TGTGCCTGGAGTGAAGGCAGGGGGTGGGGACCCCTCCACTTT,CAWSEGRGWGPLHF
.,.,TRBJ2-7,TRBV7-2,TGTGCCAGCAGCTTAGCGGCGGGATACGAGCAGTACTTC,CASSLAAGYEQYF
.,TRBD1,TRBJ1-2,TRBV7-3,TGTGCCAGCAGCACAACAGGGGGTAATGGCTACACCTTC,CASSTTGGNGYTF
.,TRBD1,TRBJ2-3,TRBV5-1,TGCGCCAGCAGCTTGACAGGGGGGAGCACAGATACGCAGTATTTT,CASSLTGGSTDTQYF
few,.,TRBJ1-2,TRBV18,TGTGCCAGCTCATCGTCCTCGGATGGCTACACCTTC,CASSSSSDGYTF
.,.,TRBJ1-1,TRBV19,TGTGCCAGTATCCCTGACAGAATGAACACTGAAGCTTTCTTT,CASIPDRMNTEAFF
.,TRBD2,TRBJ2-3,TRBV10-2,TGCGCCAGCAGTTCCCAGGGCGGGGGGGCAGATACGCAGTATTTT,CASSSQGGGADTQYF
.,.,TRBJ2-2,TRBV14,TGTGCCAGCAGCCCCAGCGATCCCGGGGAGCTGTTTTTT,CASSPSDPGELFF
.,.,TRBJ2-7,TRBV28,TGTGCCAGCAGTTTACCCGGACCCTCGATTTACGAGCAGTACTTC,CASSLPGPSIYEQYF
.,TRBD1,TRBJ1-3,TRBV4-3,TGCGCCAGCAGCCAAGATTGGACAGGGGCGTCTGGAAACACCATATATTTT,CASSQDWTGASGNTIYF
few,TRBD1,TRBJ2-6,TRBV9,TGTGCCAGCAGCGTTGGGACAGGGGCTGGGGCCAACGTCCTGACTTTC,CASSVGTGAGANVLTF
.,.,TRBJ1-1,TRBV27,TGTGCCAGCAGAGGTTCCACCGGACAGATGAACACTGAAGCTTTCTTT,CASRGSTGQMNTEAFF
.,.,TRBJ2-1,TRBV5-8,TGTGCCAGCAGCTTGGGACTATCCGCCTACAATGAGCAGTTCTTC,CASSLGLSAYNEQFF
.,.,TRBJ1-2,TRBV5-4,TGTGCCAGCAGCTTAAACTATAGGACAGTCGGTGGCTACACCTTC,CASSLNYRTVGGYTF
once,TRBD2,TRBJ2-3,TRBV7-2,TGTGCCAGCAGCTTAAGACTAGCGGGGGGGCCGGGCACAGATACGCAGTATTTT,CASSLRLAGGPGTDTQYF
.,.,TRBJ1-1,TRBV7-8,TGTGCCAGCAGCGCCGGGAACACTGAAGCTTTCTTT,CASSAGNTEAFF
.,.,TRBJ2-2,TRBV6-5,TGTGCCAGCGTCGCGAACACCGGGGAGCTGTTTTTT,CASVANTGELFF
.,.,TRBJ2-2,TRBV30,TGTGCCTGGAGTGCCTTGATCGGGGCCGGGGAGCTGTTTTTT,CAWSALIGAGELFF
.,.,TRBJ2-1,TRBV11-2,TGTGCCAGCAGCTTAGGAGGGGCAGGAGCAGGGTTTAATGAGCAGTTCTTC,CASSLGGAGAGFNEQFF
.,.,TRBJ1-4,TRBV9,TGTGCCAGCAGCGTAGATGGGGCTGGAAAACTGTTTTTT,CASSVDGAGKLFF
.,.,TRBJ2-2,TRBV5-1,TGCGCCAGCAGCCCGACAGGCTTGAACACCGGGGAGCTGTTTTTT,CASSPTGLNTGELFF
.,.,TRBJ2-7,TRBV7-2,TGTGCCAGCAGCTTAATTCTGAACGAGCAGTACTTC,CASSLILNEQYF
once,.,TRBJ1-3,TRBV10-3,TGTGCCATCAGTGAGTCGGTTCAGTCTGGAAACACCATATATTTT,CAISESVQSGNTIYF
.,.,TRBJ2-7,TRBV9,TGTGCCAGCAGCGTAGATGCTAGAAATCTTTACGAGCAGTACTTC,CASSVDARNLYEQYF
.,.,TRBJ2-7,TRBV18,TGTGCCAGCTCACTAGAACGAGGGGCAGGCGAGCAGTACTTC,CASSLERGAGEQYF
.,TRBD2,TRBJ2-3,TRBV7-9,TGTGCCAGCAGCTCTCTACGCGGGGGAGGAGGTACGCAGTATTTT,CASSSLRGGGGTQYF
.,TRBD1,TRBJ1-2,TRBV5-5,TGTGCCAGCAGCCGCCGGGACAGGGGGTCTGGCTACACCTTC,CASSRRDRGSGYTF
.,TRBD1,TRBJ2-7,TRBV28,TGTGCCAGCACCGGACAGGGGTCTTTCTACGAGCAGTACTTC,CASTGQGSFYEQYF
.,TRBD1,TRBJ2-2,TRBV5-1,TGCGCCAGCAGCTGGACAGGGCAGAACACCGGGGAGCTGTTTTTT,CASSWTGQNTGELFF
once,.,TRBJ1-4,TRBV15,TGTGCCACCAGCAGAGAGGCGAGAGGGGGGGAAAAACTGTTTTTT,CATSREARGGEKLFF
.,TRBD1,TRBJ2-1,TRBV7-9,TGTGCCAGCAGCTCACGGACAGGGGAAAGTTATCGGTACAATGAGCAGTTCTTC,CASSSRTGESYRYNEQFF
.,TRBD2,TRBJ2-5,TRBV13,TGTGCCAGCAGCTTAGCGGGGTCTAGCGGGGGGAAGTACCAAGAGACCCAGTACTTC,CASSLAGSSGGKYQETQYF
.,TRBD2,TRBJ2-7,TRBV6-5,TGTGCCAGCAGTTCCCCACTAGCGGGGGACTACGAGCAGTACTTC,CASSSPLAGDYEQYF